This TCR beta chain is from a study of blood T cell repertoires in COVID-19. Study background: Sites across the United States, Italy and Spain contributed samples from acute and convalescent COVID-19.

Original analysis: Reference gene primer amplification gave estimated nucleated cell counts. Here immunoSEQ multiplex PCR was the method, and the copy in TCRdb shows in-frame clones only, minus some. From that table come the V and J calls and clone size; the DNA was used to work out D and trimming. This repertoire shows around 220,000 clones, 70% to 90% found once; its top ten account for 2.1%. The V and J ends lost 3 bases and 8 bases respectively, with 19 bases between them. Germline CDR1 is SGHTA and CDR2 is FQGNSA. The CDR3 spans 15 residues. The specimen was peripheral blood. The V call is TRBV7-2, the J call TRBJ1-2; the D is unclear. This receptor was identified in a woman aged 40 to 50 who had recovered from COVID-19. The CDR3 here is CASSFPGTIPTGYTF. The CDR3 bases are TGTGCCAGCAGCTTTCCGGGAACCATTCCTACGGGCTACACCTTC.